Below, 30 T cell receptor beta chains from the same sample are listed, as sequenced in a study of Ad26.COV2.S vaccination and SARS-CoV-2 variants. Some clones are missing from TCRdb's copy, which holds only in-frame ones; the method was immunoSEQ multiplex PCR. The sample has more than 150,000 clones; roughly 89% are singletons. The starting material was peripheral blood, obtained after recovery from COVID-19. These receptors all come from a human donor who had recovered from COVID-19.

The CDR3 reads CASSNPRVGGLGQFF. The CDR3 nucleotides are TGTGCCAGTAGTAACCCTCGGGTGGGGGGTTTAGGGCAGTTCTTC. The V call is TRBV19, the J call TRBJ2-1; TRBD2 is a possible D gene (6 bases). The CDR3 spans 15 residues. From germline, CDR1 is LNHDA and CDR2 SQIVND (reference sequence). The V gene lost 4 bases and the J gene lost 12 bases, with 22 bases spanning the gap.

J is TRBJ2-3 and V is TRBV7-9; 9 positions agree with TRBD2. Germline CDR1 is SEHNR and CDR2 is FQNEAQ (reference sequence). This CDR3 comprises 17 residues. After removal of 7 bases from V and 2 bases from J, the junction contained 13 bases not matched to a gene. CDR3 in DNA: TGTGCCAGCACCCCGTGGGGAAGCGGGGGGAACACAGATACGCAGTATTTT. It yields the protein CASTPWGSGGNTDTQYF.

This sequence joins TRBV5-4 and TRBJ1-2; TRBD1 agrees at 10 bases. The CDR3 runs to 14 residues. After removal of 7 bases from V and 8 bases from J, the junction contained 11 bases not matched to a gene. Germline V gene data show CDR1 as SGHNT and CDR2 as YYREEE (reference sequence). This CDR3 reads CASGRQGAARGYTF. The CDR3 coding sequence is TGTGCCAGCGGACGACAGGGGGCAGCGCGGGGCTACACCTTC.

Remarks on this clone: Additional DNA sequences in this sample encode the identical CDR3. The chain uses TRBV6-5 and TRBJ2-7; tentatively, D is TRBD2 (6 bases). The length of the CDR3 is 14 residues. Between the trimmed V and J ends, which lost 5 bases and 3 bases, there was a span of 14 bases. Germline V CDR1 and CDR2: MNHEY, SVGAGI. The CDR3 region has the DNA TGTGCCAGCAGTCCTCGGGACTTTCTCTACGAGCAGTACTTC. Translation: CASSPRDFLYEQYF.

CDR3 loop: CASSGGQLQNSGNTIYF. For the CDR3, the DNA is TGTGCCAGCAGCGGCGGACAGTTGCAAAACTCTGGAAACACCATATATTTT. V is TRBV9 and J is TRBJ1-3; TRBD1 might be the D (6 bases). Trimming removed 3 bases from V and 0 bases from J, with 16 bases in between. Per germline, CDR1 SGDLS and CDR2 YYNGEE. The CDR3 has 17 residues.

The chain carries TRBV6-9 and TRBJ1-6; D might be TRBD1 (6 bases). The CDR3 totals 14 residues. CDR1 MNHGY and CDR2 SVAAGI come from the germline V gene. Trimming removed 6 bases from V and 9 bases from J, with 15 bases in between. CDR3 protein: CASRPTGRSSPLHF. The CDR3 nucleotides are TGTGCCAGCAGACCGACAGGTAGAAGTTCACCCCTCCACTTT.

The chain joins TRBV27 to TRBJ2-4; TRBD2 aligns across 8 bases. The length of the CDR3 is 15 residues. Unmatched junction bases numbered 11, after V lost 6 bases and J lost 7 bases. In germline, CDR1 is MNHEY, CDR2 SMNVEV (reference sequence). The CDR3 is CASSRSGIVRNIQYF. The CDR3 coding sequence is TGTGCCAGCAGCCGTAGCGGGATAGTGAGGAACATTCAGTACTTC.

This chain joins TRBV10-3 and TRBJ2-3; 8 bases match TRBD1. J was trimmed by 3 bases and V by 3 bases; bases with no gene match: 8. This CDR3 comprises 16 residues. Germline values: CDR1 ENHRY, CDR2 SYGVKD. The CDR3 reads CAISDPGQGGTDTQYF. The DNA for the CDR3 is TGTGCCATCAGTGACCCTGGACAGGGAGGAACAGATACGCAGTATTTT.

The genes are TRBV12-3 or TRBV12-4 and TRBJ2-3, with D unresolved. CDR3 length: 12 amino acids. The V end lost 2 bases, the J end lost 6 bases, and 6 bases lay between the germline ends. This CDR3 is CASSLRHDTQYF. CDR3 DNA sequence: TGTGCCAGCAGTTTAAGGCACGATACGCAGTATTTT.

This clone has a single count. The gene calls are TRBV28 and TRBJ1-6; the D gene is possibly TRBD1 (5 bases). The CDR3 is 15 amino acids. CDR1 is MDHEN, CDR2 SYDVKM, per germline. Trimming left V 2 bases short and J 10 bases short, with 15 bases between. The chain's CDR3 is CASSLGGTITSPLHF. The CDR3 nucleotides read TGTGCCAGCAGTTTAGGCGGGACGATAACCTCACCCCTCCACTTT.

In its sample, this clone was seen once. The V call is TRBV11-2, the J call TRBJ1-3; 7 nucleotides line up with TRBD1. The CDR3 sequence is 16 residues long. V lost 3 bases, J lost 4 bases, and 9 bases stayed unmatched. Per germline, CDR1 SGHAT and CDR2 FQNNGV. The CDR3 is CASSFRDRGIGNTIYF. The CDR3 DNA reads as TGTGCCAGCAGCTTCCGGGACAGAGGTATCGGAAACACCATATATTTT.

V is TRBV27 and J is TRBJ2-7; a weak D match, TRBD1 (5 bases). CDR1 and CDR2 (germline): MNHEY, SMNVEV (reference sequence). Trimming took 2 bases from V and 3 from J, leaving 8 bases between them. The CDR3 is 13 amino acids. The CDR3 spells CASSLSRDYEQYF. CDR3 bases: TGTGCCAGCAGTTTAAGCAGGGACTACGAGCAGTACTTC.

The genes are TRBV4-1 and TRBJ2-6; the match to TRBD2 covers 12 bases. This CDR3 spans 21 amino acids. Germline V CDR1 and CDR2: MGHRA, YSYEKL. V lost 4 bases to trimming and J lost 3 bases; unmatched junction nucleotides: 16. CDR3 residues: CASSLKGASGGAVSGANVLTF. The CDR3 DNA is TGCGCCAGCAGCCTAAAAGGGGCTAGCGGGGGGGCGGTTAGTGGGGCCAACGTCCTGACTTTC.

The chain links TRBV7-3 to TRBJ2-5, with D hard to call. The germline CDR1 and CDR2 sequences are SGHTA and FQGTGA. The CDR3 spans 14 residues. V lost 5 bases and J 7 bases, leaving 17 bases between the germline ends. Here the CDR3 reads CASSPLGQEGTQYF. For the CDR3, the DNA is TGTGCCAGCAGCCCTTTAGGGCAGGAAGGGACCCAGTACTTC. The full variable domain, with the rest looked up from reference TRBV7-3 and TRBJ2-5, is GAGVSQTPSNKVTEKGKYVELRCDPISGHTALYWYRQSLGQGPEFLIYFQGTGAADDSGLPNDRFFAVRPEGSVSTLKIQRTERGDSAVYLCASSPLGQEGTQYFGPGTRLLVL.

The chain employs TRBV27 and TRBJ2-1, with D possibly TRBD2 on 5 matching bases. CDR1 MNHEY and CDR2 SMNVEV come from the germline V gene (reference sequence). Between the trimmed V and J ends, which lost 5 bases and 2 bases, there was a span of 13 bases. The CDR3 has 15 amino acids. The CDR3 DNA sequence: TGTGCCAGCAGTCGGGGTACCTCGACCTACAATGAGCAGTTCTTC. This translates into CASSRGTSTYNEQFF.

This chain connects TRBV11-1 to TRBJ2-7; 7 bases line up with TRBD1. This CDR3 is built from 15 residues. The germline V gene encodes CDR1 SGHAT and CDR2 FQDESV (reference sequence). With 7 bases clipped from V and 1 base from J, the junction kept 10 bases outside the gene matches. The CDR3 DNA reads TGTGCCAGCAATTCTATCCGGACAGGATCCTACGAGCAGTACTTC. Translated, it gives CASNSIRTGSYEQYF.

Here the CDR3 reads CASSFTGGNYGYTF. The CDR3 nucleotides read TGTGCCAGCAGTTTTACAGGGGGAAACTATGGCTACACCTTC. The V call is TRBV28, the J call TRBJ1-2, with 8 bases identical to TRBD1. The CDR3 contains 14 residues. The V gene end was trimmed by 3 bases and the J gene end by 2 bases; junction bases not matched to a gene: 2. Germline loops: CDR1 MDHEN, CDR2 SYDVKM.

This clone was seen a handful of times. This chain uses TRBV5-4 with TRBJ2-2; D is uncertain. This CDR3 comprises 16 residues. The ends were cut back, 4 bases at V and 4 bases at J, with 17 bases in the middle. From germline, CDR1 is SGHNT and CDR2 YYREEE (reference sequence). The CDR3 DNA is TGTGCCAGCAGCCTGAGGAAGGGAAGTGGCACCGGGGAGCTGTTTTTT. Amino acids: CASSLRKGSGTGELFF.

The chain has TRBV4-2 and TRBJ2-1; D is perhaps TRBD2 (6 bases). This CDR3 spans 14 amino acids. The germline gives CDR1 LGHNA, CDR2 YNFKEQ. V was pared by 4 bases and J by 7 bases, with 14 bases between. CDR3 in DNA: TGTGCCAGCAGCCGGTTTAGCGGAGAAAATGAGCAGTTCTTC. This gives the protein CASSRFSGENEQFF.

Concerning this clone: The junction departs from germline at one end; a sequencing error may be responsible. The CDR3 coding sequence is TGTGCTAGCAGCTTAAGTGCGGGGGGTGGTGGTGAGCAGTTCTTC. Translating it yields CASSLSAGGGGEQFF. The chain combines TRBV7-7 with TRBJ2-1, with TRBD2 identical over 8 bases. The germline CDR1 and CDR2 sequences are SSHAT and FNYEAQ (reference sequence). The CDR3 totals 15 residues.

The genes are TRBV15 and TRBJ2-1, with D unclear. The germline gives CDR1 LNHNV, CDR2 YYDKDF (reference sequence). Trimming removed 1 base from V and 5 bases from J, with 15 bases in between. This CDR3 region has 16 residues. The CDR3 region is CATSRGMRLWNNEQFF. The CDR3 DNA follows: TGTGCCACCAGCAGAGGGATGAGACTTTGGAACAATGAGCAGTTCTTC.

The rearrangement uses TRBV19 and TRBJ2-3; the D gene is possibly TRBD1 (5 bases). Germline CDR1 LNHDA, CDR2 SQIVND (reference sequence). V was shortened by 2 bases and J by 2 bases, with 8 bases between the two germline ends. The CDR3 runs 14 residues. CDR3 sequence (DNA): TGTGCCAGTAGTATATTGGACACCACAGATACGCAGTATTTT. Protein sequence: CASSILDTTDTQYF.

The chain couples TRBV24-1 to TRBJ1-1; D is ambiguous. There are 14 residues in the CDR3. Germline V gene sequence: CDR1 KGHDR, CDR2 SFDVKD. The V gene lost 5 bases and the J gene lost 9 bases, with 18 bases spanning the gap. The CDR3 region is CATSVNRTPSKAFF. In DNA form, the CDR3 reads TGTGCCACCAGTGTCAATAGAACGCCAAGTAAAGCTTTCTTT.

The chain employs TRBV9 and TRBJ1-4, with D possibly being TRBD1 (5 bases). Germline CDR1 SGDLS, CDR2 YYNGEE. The ends were cut back, 0 bases at V and 5 bases at J, with 8 bases in the middle. The CDR3 runs 14 residues. The chain's CDR3 is CASSVGGENEKLFF. The CDR3, as DNA: TGTGCCAGCAGCGTAGGAGGGGAGAATGAAAAACTGTTTTTT.

CDR3 amino acids: CASSTQPPVLHF. The CDR3 region has the DNA TGTGCCAGCAGCACCCAGCCACCAGTACTCCACTTT. The V and J genes are TRBV3-1 (or the pseudogene TRBV3-2) and TRBJ1-6; D unclear. Germline-derived CDR1 and CDR2 are LGHDT and YNNKEL (reference sequence). CDR3 length: 12 amino acids. Trimming took 5 bases from V and 16 from J, leaving 15 bases between them.

This rearrangement joins TRBV18 to TRBJ1-4, with TRBD1 matching 10 bases. There are 17 residues in the CDR3. Trimming removed 2 bases from V and 0 bases from J; junction bases left unmatched: 3. The V gene's germline CDR1 is KGHSH and CDR2 LQKENI. The CDR3 nucleotides read TGTGCCAGCTCACCAGTGACAGGGGGCTCAACTAATGAAAAACTGTTTTTT. It encodes CASSPVTGGSTNEKLFF.

The table lists this clone with a count of one. V and J are TRBV21-1 and TRBJ1-5. TRBV21-1 is labeled a pseudogene. The CDR3 loop spans 12 amino acids. The CDR3 sequence is CASNPGEWPQHF. The CDR3 DNA reads as TGTGCCAGCAATCCGGGGGAGTGGCCCCAGCATTTT.

CDR3 nucleotides: TGCGCCAGCAGCTCAAGCGTGATCCCCGACAATGAGCAGTTCTTC. It is translated as CASSSSVIPDNEQFF. The J gene is TRBJ2-1, the V gene TRBV5-1; D uncertain. V was shortened by 3 bases and J by 5 bases, with 15 bases between the two germline ends. The V gene's germline CDR1 is SGHRS and CDR2 YFSETQ. CDR3 length: 15 amino acids.

CDR3 sequence: CASSLTEGKLFF. CDR3 sequence (DNA): TGTGCCAGCAGTTTGACGGAGGGAAAACTGTTTTTT. The V and J genes are TRBV12-3 or TRBV12-4 and TRBJ1-4; D not certain. V lost 3 bases and J 10 bases, leaving 9 bases between the germline ends. The CDR3 runs 12 residues.

This clone was seen ten or more times. The V gene is TRBV28, the J gene TRBJ1-5; tentative D call: TRBD1 (5 bases). V gave up 4 bases and J gave up 5 bases, with 15 bases separating them. Germline V gives CDR1 MDHEN, CDR2 SYDVKM. The CDR3 sequence is 15 residues long. CDR3 sequence: CASSSPQGEHQPQHF. The CDR3 DNA reads as TGTGCCAGCAGTTCCCCTCAGGGAGAGCATCAGCCCCAGCATTTT.